This TCR beta chain was recovered during a study of blood T cells in healthy people across ages. Germline CDR1 is SGHTA and CDR2 is FQGNSA. V was pared by 2 bases and J by 9 bases, with 8 bases between. This CDR3 spans 11 amino acids. The sample holds many counts of this clonotype. Combining a sample-barcoded 5' primer with a J-beta primer mix, a second PCR ran for about 6 to 12 cycles. TCRdb analysed the 5' RACE reads with MiXCR anew, one entry per CDR3 protein. There are approximately 350,000 distinct CDR3 sequences in the sample; 50% to 60% occur only once, and 45% to 65% lies in the top ten. This rearrangement joins TRBV7-2 to TRBJ2-7; no reliable D call. The specimen was blood. The receptor was derived from a man aged 55 to 70 in good health. In nucleotides, the CDR3 is TGTGCCAGCAGCTTATGGTCCGTGCAGTACTTC. Protein product: CASSLWSVQYF.